This TCR beta chain stems from a study of OX40 agonist ivuxolimab in advanced cancers. Libraries were prepared by immunoSEQ multiplex PCR; TCRdb keeps only in-frame clonotypes and omits some of them. The profile shows more than 45,000 clones, more than 75% of them singletons. The germline CDR1 and CDR2 sequences are MNHEY and SVGAGI. V was pared by 4 bases and J by 1 base, with 13 bases between. The CDR3 spans 15 residues. The TCR originated in an adult with an advanced solid tumor such as melanoma, head and neck, liver or kidney cancer. This chain uses TRBV6-5 with TRBJ1-1; a possible D gene is TRBD1 (5 bases). The specimen was CD4+ or CD8+ T cells sorted from blood, collected in a trial of the OX40 agonist ivuxolimab. The CDR3 sequence is CASSSGYSENTEAFF. The CDR3 coding sequence is TGTGCCAGCAGTTCAGGGTATTCCGAGAACACTGAAGCTTTCTTT.